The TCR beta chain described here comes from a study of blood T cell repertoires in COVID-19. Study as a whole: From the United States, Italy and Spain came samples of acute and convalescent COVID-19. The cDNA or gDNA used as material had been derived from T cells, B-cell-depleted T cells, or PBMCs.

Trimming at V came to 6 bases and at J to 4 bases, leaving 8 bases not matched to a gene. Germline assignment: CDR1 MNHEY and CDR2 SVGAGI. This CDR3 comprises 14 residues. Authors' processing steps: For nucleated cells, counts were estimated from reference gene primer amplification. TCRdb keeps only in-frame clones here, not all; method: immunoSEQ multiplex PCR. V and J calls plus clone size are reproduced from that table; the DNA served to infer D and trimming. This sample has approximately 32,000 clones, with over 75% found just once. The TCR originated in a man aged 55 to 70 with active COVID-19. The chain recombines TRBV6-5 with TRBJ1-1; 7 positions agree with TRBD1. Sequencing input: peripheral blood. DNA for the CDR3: TGTGCCAGCAGCCCAGGGGGTCAGGGCACTGAAGCTTTCTTT. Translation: CASSPGGQGTEAFF.